Listed below are T cell receptor beta chains from one sample, sequenced in a study of blood T cells in healthy people across ages. TCRdb fed the 5' RACE reads into MiXCR, producing one record per CDR3 protein. The profile shows over 1,500,000 distinct CDR3 sequences, about 50% of them singletons. The sequencing sample was made of blood. The source of these receptors is a woman in her thirties or forties in good health. Each CDR3 is given with its conserved first and last residue. Each record gives: J gene, V gene, clone size, D gene, CDR3 DNA, CDR3 protein. D genes are given only for firm matches. The size field is filled for only some rows; it gives once, few, many or a size class.

TRBJ2-5 TRBV14 NA TRBD2 TGTGCCAGCAGCCCAGCTTCGGGACTAGCGGTACAAGAGACCCAGTACTTC CASSPASGLAVQETQYF
TRBJ1-4 TRBV4-3 few TRBD1 TGCGCCAGCAGCCTCATGGACAGGGGTCGGGAAAAACTGTTTTTT CASSLMDRGREKLFF
TRBJ2-1 TRBV4-1 NA NA TGCGCCAGCAGCCCCATCTCAGGGGGGACCTACAATGAGCAGTTCTTC CASSPISGGTYNEQFF
TRBJ1-1 TRBV6-5 NA NA TGTGCCAGCAGTTACTTTTTCGGCAGCACTGAAGCTTTCTTT CASSYFFGSTEAFF
TRBJ1-4 TRBV20-1 NA NA TGCAGTGCTAGAGATGGAGTCCTCGGCGAAAAACTGTTTTTT CSARDGVLGEKLFF
TRBJ2-7 TRBV7-2 NA TRBD1 TGTGCCAGCAGCCCCGGACAGGGAACCACCTACGAGCAGTACTTC CASSPGQGTTYEQYF
TRBJ2-3 TRBV20-1 NA TRBD2 TGCAGTGCTATCGGGCTAGCGGGGGGTAATACCACAGATACGCAGTATTTT CSAIGLAGGNTTDTQYF
TRBJ1-5 TRBV28 NA NA TGTGCCAGCAGTGACCGGACAGCCAGTAGCAATCAGCCCCAGCATTTT CASSDRTASSNQPQHF
TRBJ1-5 TRBV20-1 few TRBD1 TGCAGTGCTAGAGATATAGGCAGGGGGCACCCCCAGCCCCAGCATTTT CSARDIGRGHPQPQHF
TRBJ2-5 TRBV7-2 NA NA TGTGCCAGCAGCTTAGGGGTAACGGGGGAGACCCAGTACTTC CASSLGVTGETQYF
TRBJ2-3 TRBV4-3 few TRBD2 TGCGCCAGCAGCCAAGATCGGCTAGCGGGATCTGGAGATACGCAGTATTTT CASSQDRLAGSGDTQYF
TRBJ2-5 TRBV28 NA TRBD2 TGTGCCAGCAGCCCCCGACTAGCAGGGACCCAGTACTTC CASSPRLAGTQYF
TRBJ2-5 TRBV4-3 NA NA TGCGCCAGCAGCCAACACGCCCTACAGGGAACGTTAGAGGGGACCCAGTACTTC CASSQHALQGTLEGTQYF
TRBJ2-1 TRBV11-1 NA NA TGTGCCAGCAGCCACGATTGGTTAACAGACTCCTACAATGAGCAGTTCTTC CASSHDWLTDSYNEQFF
TRBJ2-3 TRBV14 NA NA TGTGCCAGCAGCCGTCACCATGGCATAGATACGCAGTATTTT CASSRHHGIDTQYF
TRBJ2-1 TRBV5-4 NA TRBD2 TGTGCCAGCAGCTCCGGACTAGCGGGGGGCACTGTTCAAGGGCAGTTCTTC CASSSGLAGGTVQGQFF
TRBJ2-5 TRBV28 NA NA TGTGCCAGCATAGCCGGAGGAGTGGGAGAGACCCAGTACTTC CASIAGGVGETQYF
TRBJ2-1 TRBV20-1 few NA TGCAGTGCTAGTGGGCAGGGGCAAGGGTTAGGCTACAATGAGCAGTTCTTC CSASGQGQGLGYNEQFF